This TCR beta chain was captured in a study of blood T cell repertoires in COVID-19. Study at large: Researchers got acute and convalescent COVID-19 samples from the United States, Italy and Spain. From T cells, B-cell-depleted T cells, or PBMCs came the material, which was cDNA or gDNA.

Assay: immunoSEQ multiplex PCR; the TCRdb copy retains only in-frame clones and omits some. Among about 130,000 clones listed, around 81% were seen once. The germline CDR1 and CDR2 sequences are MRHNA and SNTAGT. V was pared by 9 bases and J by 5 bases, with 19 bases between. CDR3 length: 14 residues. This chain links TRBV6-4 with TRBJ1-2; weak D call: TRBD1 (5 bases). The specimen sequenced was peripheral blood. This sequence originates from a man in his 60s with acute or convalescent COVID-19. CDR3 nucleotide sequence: TGTGCCAGTTGGGCGAGGAACAGGAGATATGGCTACACCTTC. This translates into CASWARNRRYGYTF.